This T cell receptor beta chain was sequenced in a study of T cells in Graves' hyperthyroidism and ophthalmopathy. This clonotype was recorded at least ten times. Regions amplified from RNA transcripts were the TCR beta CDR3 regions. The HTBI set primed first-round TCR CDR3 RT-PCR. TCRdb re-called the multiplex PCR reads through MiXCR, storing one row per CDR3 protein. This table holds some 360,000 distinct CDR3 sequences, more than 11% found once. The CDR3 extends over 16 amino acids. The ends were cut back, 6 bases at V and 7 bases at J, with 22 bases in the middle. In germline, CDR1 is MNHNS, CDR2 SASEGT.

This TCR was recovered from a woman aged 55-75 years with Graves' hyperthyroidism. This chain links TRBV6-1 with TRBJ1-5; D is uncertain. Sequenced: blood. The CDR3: CASSDLLGPKKQPQHF. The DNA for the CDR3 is TGTGCCAGCAGCGACCTCTTGGGTCCTAAAAAGCAGCCCCAGCATTTT.